This passage covers 30 T cell receptor beta chains from one sample sequenced in a study of cytomegalovirus exposure and HLA in healthy donors. PCR amplification relied on 60 Vbeta primers (plus 13 Jbeta primers). The method was immunoSEQ multiplex PCR; TCRdb's version includes in-frame clones alone and lacks a portion of them. The repertoire consists of under 200,000 clones, with over 70% occurring once and the leading ten covering 7.4%. Sample: PBMCs. The receptors here all came from a male donor in good health and CMV-seropositive.

The V gene is TRBV5-1, the J gene TRBJ2-5; 7 bases agree with TRBD2. Gene TRBJ2-7 matches the end of the DNA better, so the J call may be wrong. The germline V gene has CDR1 SGHRS and CDR2 YFSETQ. The CDR3 sequence is 15 residues long. The CDR3: CASSLDPSGVYEQYF. The CDR3 DNA reads TGCGCCAGCAGCTTGGATCCTAGCGGAGTTTACGAGCAGTACTTC.

The table lists this clone with a few counts. The chain combines TRBV7-3 with TRBJ1-1, with 9 bases lining up with TRBD1. CDR1 is SGHTA, CDR2 FQGTGA, per germline. The CDR3 is made up of 13 amino acids. V dropped 3 bases and J dropped 5; count of bases not matched to a gene: 1. The CDR3 nucleotides read TGTGCCAGCAGCTTTGGACAGGGGACTGAAGCTTTCTTT. Protein sequence: CASSFGQGTEAFF.

This chain links TRBV30 with TRBJ2-2, with D tentatively TRBD1 (6 bases). In germline, CDR1 is GTSNPN, CDR2 SVGIG (reference sequence). V dropped 0 bases and J dropped 2 bases, with 16 bases sitting between them. CDR3 length: 17 residues. The CDR3: CAWSVRQAPPNTGELFF. CDR3 nucleotide sequence: TGTGCCTGGAGTGTACGACAGGCCCCACCCAACACCGGGGAGCTGTTTTTT.

The chain carries TRBV5-4 and TRBJ2-3, with 13 positions matching TRBD2. The V gene end was trimmed by 4 bases and the J gene end by 2 bases; junction bases not matched to a gene: 7. CDR3 length: 17 amino acids. Germline V lookup: CDR1 SGHNT, CDR2 YYREEE (reference sequence). The CDR3 sequence: CASSTTSGGPLTDTQYF. CDR3 nucleotide sequence: TGTGCCAGCAGCACGACTAGCGGGGGGCCTCTCACAGATACGCAGTATTTT.

This clone was detected only a few times. The chain carries TRBV9 and TRBJ2-2; the D is unclear. The V gene's germline CDR1 is SGDLS and CDR2 YYNGEE. V gave up 2 bases and J gave up 8 bases, with 4 bases separating them. CDR3 length equals 11 residues. For the CDR3, the DNA is TGTGCCAGCAGCGTTAGAGGGGAGCTGTTTTTT. Its protein is CASSVRGELFF.

This chain joins TRBV9 and TRBJ1-1; D not resolved. The CDR3 sequence is 14 residues long. Trimming cost V 0 bases and J 0 bases, with 6 bases left between them. CDR1 and CDR2 (germline): SGDLS, YYNGEE. This CDR3 is CASSVGWLNTEAFF. In DNA, the CDR3 is TGTGCCAGCAGCGTAGGGTGGCTGAACACTGAAGCTTTCTTT.

The chain has TRBV5-1 and TRBJ2-7, with a weak D call TRBD1 (5 bases). This CDR3 is built from 14 residues. Germline CDR1 SGHRS, CDR2 YFSETQ. Deletions cut 10 bases from V and 3 bases from J, with 20 bases between. CDR3 nucleotide sequence: TGCGCCCGCCCGCGGAGACAGCAAGACTACGAGCAGTACTTC. Translating gives CARPRRQQDYEQYF.

V gene TRBV29-1 combines with J gene TRBJ2-2; D perhaps matches TRBD2 (7 bases). Between the trimmed V and J ends, which lost 5 bases and 9 bases, there was a span of 10 bases. Germline CDR1 SQVTM, CDR2 ANQGSEA. The CDR3 totals 11 residues. CDR3 region: CSVWGGRELFF. In nucleotides, the CDR3 is TGCAGCGTTTGGGGGGGCCGGGAGCTGTTTTTT.

The V and J genes are TRBV7-9 and TRBJ2-2, with TRBD1 matching over 7 bases. Germline lookup yields CDR1 SEHNR and CDR2 FQNEAQ (reference sequence). The V gene end was trimmed by 5 bases and the J gene end by 2 bases; junction bases not matched to a gene: 5. This CDR3 region has 15 residues. CDR3 nucleotides: TGTGCCAGCAGCCCACGGGACAGTAACACCGGGGAGCTGTTTTTT. Protein sequence: CASSPRDSNTGELFF. Full variable domain (remainder filled in from reference TRBV7-9 and TRBJ2-2): DTGVSQNPRHKITKRGQNVTFRCDPISEHNRLYWYRQTLGQGPEFLTYFQNEAQLEKSRLLSDRFSAERPKGSFSTLEIQRTEQGDSAMYLCASSPRDSNTGELFFGEGSRLTVL.

The CDR3 DNA is TGTGCCTGGAGTCCGTATGACCTATGGCAGGGCATCACTGAAGCTTTCTTT. Amino acid sequence: CAWSPYDLWQGITEAFF. The chain employs TRBV30 and TRBJ1-1, with D possibly TRBD1 on 5 matching bases. Deletions cut 2 bases from V and 4 bases from J, with 23 bases between. The CDR3 covers 17 residues. The V gene's germline CDR1 is GTSNPN and CDR2 SVGIG (reference sequence).

For this clone: Germline is not matched at one junction end, which may reflect a read error. The chain is built from TRBV2 and TRBJ1-5; tentatively, D is TRBD1 (6 bases). The CDR3 extends over 17 amino acids. CDR1 SNHLY and CDR2 FYNNEI come from the germline V gene. CDR3 protein: CASSEEQGPLQGQPQHF. The CDR3 DNA follows: TGTGCCAGCAGCGAAGAACAGGGCCCCCTACAGGGTCAGCCCCAGCATTTT.

The genes are TRBV19 and TRBJ2-1; 11 nucleotides line up with TRBD2. J was trimmed by 2 bases and V by 5 bases; bases with no gene match: 8. Germline V gives CDR1 LNHDA, CDR2 SQIVND (reference sequence). The CDR3 runs to 17 residues. The CDR3 region has the DNA TGTGCCAGTAGTTCCATTAGCGGGGGGGCCCCCTACAATGAGCAGTTCTTC. It is translated as CASSSISGGAPYNEQFF.

The chain is built from TRBV5-1 and TRBJ2-5; 8 bases match TRBD1. This CDR3 is 13 amino acids long. V shed 3 bases and J 5 bases; nucleotides not matched to a gene: 3. Germline V gene data show CDR1 as SGHRS and CDR2 as YFSETQ. DNA of the CDR3: TGCGCCAGCAGCTCCAACAGGGGGGAGACCCAGTACTTC. This sequence encodes CASSSNRGETQYF.

CDR3 loop: CASSRKSPGLAGGTNTGELFF. The CDR3 DNA sequence: TGCGCCAGCAGCCGAAAATCACCGGGACTAGCGGGGGGCACGAACACCGGGGAGCTGTTTTTT. This sequence joins TRBV4-1 and TRBJ2-2, with TRBD2 matching 15 bases. Trimming removed 4 bases from V and 0 bases from J; junction bases left unmatched: 12. Germline V gene lookup returns CDR1 MGHRA and CDR2 YSYEKL. CDR3 length: 21 residues.

J is TRBJ1-2 and V is TRBV5-4; 10 bases agree with TRBD1. CDR3 size: 14 residues. Per the germline V gene, CDR1 is SGHNT and CDR2 is YYREEE (reference sequence). Trimming removed 4 bases from V and 2 bases from J; junction bases left unmatched: 2. The CDR3 bases are TGTGCCAGCAGCATGGGACAGGGGAACTATGGCTACACCTTC. Translation gives CASSMGQGNYGYTF.

A single count supports this clone. In DNA form, the CDR3 reads TGTGCCAGCAGCCCAAACCGGGAGGAGCGGGGAGCCGATACGCAGTATTTT. Residues: CASSPNREERGADTQYF. The chain is built from TRBV9 and TRBJ2-3; 7 bases line up with TRBD2. Germline CDR1 reads SGDLS; CDR2 reads YYNGEE. J gave up 6 bases and V 4 bases, and 17 bases lay outside the gene matches. The CDR3 contains 17 residues.

This clone was counted only a few times. The V and J genes are TRBV6-1 and TRBJ2-1; TRBD2 matches 7 bases. CDR3 length: 15 residues. From germline, CDR1 is MNHNS and CDR2 SASEGT. V gave up 3 bases and J gave up 6 bases; unmatched junction bases: 8. The CDR3 sequence: CASSEDATGGNEQFF. CDR3 bases: TGTGCCAGCAGTGAGGACGCCACGGGGGGCAATGAGCAGTTCTTC.

The chain uses TRBV4-2 and TRBJ2-3; 7 bases are shared with TRBD1. This CDR3 is built from 15 residues. J lost 5 bases, V lost 1 base, and 6 bases had no gene match. Germline V gives CDR1 LGHNA, CDR2 YNFKEQ. CDR3: CASSQVKGAVDTQYF. The CDR3 bases are TGTGCCAGCAGCCAAGTTAAGGGGGCTGTAGATACGCAGTATTTT.

V usage is TRBV19 and J usage is TRBJ2-3; D is uncertain. CDR3 length: 12 residues. V lost 11 bases and J lost 1, with 10 bases in between. The germline gives CDR1 LNHDA, CDR2 SQIVND (reference sequence). The CDR3 sequence is CAVKGGTDTQYF. CDR3 in DNA: TGTGCCGTGAAAGGAGGCACAGATACGCAGTATTTT.

As DNA, the CDR3 is TGTGCCAGCAGCACCCTTGAGTCCCTGCCCCAGCATTTT. As protein: CASSTLESLPQHF. The gene calls are TRBV9 and TRBJ1-5; D unresolved. V shed 4 bases and J shed 9 bases, with 14 bases lying between them. This CDR3 comprises 13 residues. Germline lookup yields CDR1 SGDLS and CDR2 YYNGEE.

This chain links TRBV2 with TRBJ1-5; tentative D call: TRBD1 (5 bases). Germline assignment: CDR1 SNHLY and CDR2 FYNNEI. The V end lost 6 bases, the J end lost 4 bases, and 13 bases lay between the germline ends. CDR3 size: 14 residues. This CDR3 reads CASSSRQSNQPQHF. Written as DNA, the CDR3 is TGTGCCAGCAGCTCACGACAGAGTAATCAGCCCCAGCATTTT.

A few counts support this clone. The gene calls are TRBV6-5 and TRBJ1-5, with a possible D match to TRBD1 (5 bases). The CDR3 extends over 14 amino acids. Between the trimmed V and J ends, which lost 6 bases and 3 bases, there was a span of 12 bases. Germline loops: CDR1 MNHEY, CDR2 SVGAGI. In DNA form, the CDR3 reads TGTGCCAGCAGGTCTAGGGGTCTCAATCAGCCCCAGCATTTT. It yields the protein CASRSRGLNQPQHF.

The chain uses TRBV18 and TRBJ2-7; D perhaps matches TRBD2 (5 bases). This CDR3 region has 15 residues. The V gene's germline CDR1 is KGHSH and CDR2 LQKENI. V was pared by 5 bases and J by 6 bases, with 20 bases between. CDR3 sequence: CASSVTGVPGSEQYF. CDR3 DNA: TGTGCCAGCTCAGTAACCGGGGTCCCCGGTAGCGAGCAGTACTTC.

The V and J genes are TRBV14 and TRBJ1-1; D might be TRBD1 (5 bases). From germline, CDR1 is SGHDN and CDR2 FVKESK. The CDR3 is 16 amino acids. The ends were cut back, 4 bases at V and 0 bases at J, with 15 bases in the middle. CDR3: CASSPRQRKLNTEAFF. DNA of the CDR3: TGTGCCAGCAGCCCCAGACAGCGAAAGCTGAACACTGAAGCTTTCTTT.

The chain has TRBV4-2 and TRBJ2-2; 10 nucleotides line up with TRBD2. The CDR3 is 16 amino acids. The J segment lost 5 bases and the V segment lost 0 bases, leaving 3 bases of the junction unmatched. The germline V gene has CDR1 LGHNA and CDR2 YNFKEQ. The CDR3 nucleotides read TGTGCCAGCAGCCAAGAAGGACTAGCGGCGACCGGGGAGCTGTTTTTT. Amino acids: CASSQEGLAATGELFF.

The V and J genes are TRBV14 and TRBJ1-2; D is undetermined. The germline V gene has CDR1 SGHDN and CDR2 FVKESK. The V end lost 1 base, the J end lost 0 bases, and 9 bases lay between the germline ends. This CDR3 spans 15 amino acids. CDR3 region: CASSQVSGANYGYTF. The CDR3 DNA sequence: TGTGCCAGCAGCCAAGTTTCCGGAGCTAACTATGGCTACACCTTC.

This rearrangement joins TRBV6-4 to TRBJ2-3; 8 bases are a match to TRBD2. The V gene end was trimmed by 6 bases and the J gene end by 0 bases; junction bases not matched to a gene: 5. The germline V gene has CDR1 MRHNA and CDR2 SNTAGT. CDR3 length: 15 amino acids. The DNA for the CDR3 is TGTGCCAGCAGCCCAGGACTAGCTAGCACAGATACGCAGTATTTT. Protein sequence: CASSPGLASTDTQYF.

This clone turned up a few times. The chain recombines TRBV5-5 with TRBJ2-1, with TRBD2 matching 8 bases. Germline-derived CDR1 and CDR2 are SGHKS and YYEKEE (reference sequence). The CDR3 is 16 amino acids. Trimming cost V 1 base and J 0 bases; bases outside gene matches: 3. The chain's CDR3 is CASSLKLAVSYNEQFF. The CDR3 nucleotides read TGTGCCAGCAGCTTGAAACTAGCGGTCTCCTACAATGAGCAGTTCTTC.

The genes are TRBV9 and TRBJ1-1; the D is unclear. The ends were cut back, 4 bases at V and 0 bases at J, with 13 bases in the middle. CDR1 and CDR2 from the germline V gene are SGDLS and YYNGEE. This CDR3 spans 15 amino acids. This CDR3 is CASSLGTGVNTEAFF. The CDR3 nucleotides read TGTGCCAGCAGCCTGGGCACGGGAGTGAACACTGAAGCTTTCTTT.

This clone came up a few times. This rearrangement joins TRBV29-1 to TRBJ2-1, with D unresolved. CDR3 length equals 13 residues. Germline V CDR1 and CDR2: SQVTM, ANQGSEA. V was shortened by 7 bases and J by 0 bases, with 10 bases between the two germline ends. The CDR3 protein is CSALLSSYNEQFF. CDR3 DNA: TGCAGCGCTTTACTGAGCTCCTACAATGAGCAGTTCTTC.